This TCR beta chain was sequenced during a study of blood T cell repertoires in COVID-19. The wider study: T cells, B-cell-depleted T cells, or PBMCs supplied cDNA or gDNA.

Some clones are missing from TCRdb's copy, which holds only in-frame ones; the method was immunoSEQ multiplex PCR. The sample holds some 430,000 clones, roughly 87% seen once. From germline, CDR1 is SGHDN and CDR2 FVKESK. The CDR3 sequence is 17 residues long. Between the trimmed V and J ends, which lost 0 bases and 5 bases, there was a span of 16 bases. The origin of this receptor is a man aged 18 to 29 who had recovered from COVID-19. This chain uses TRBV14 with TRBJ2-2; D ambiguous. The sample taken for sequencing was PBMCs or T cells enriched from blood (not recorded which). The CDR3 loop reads CASSQEIGSTPTGELFF. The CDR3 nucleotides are TGTGCCAGCAGCCAAGAAATCGGGTCAACTCCTACCGGGGAGCTGTTTTTT. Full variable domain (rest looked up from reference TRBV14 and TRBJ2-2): EAGVTQFPSHSVIEKGQTVTLRCDPISGHDNLYWYRRVMGKEIKFLLHFVKESKQDESGMPNNRFLAERTGGTYSTLKVQPAELEDSGVYFCASSQEIGSTPTGELFFGEGSRLTVL.